The clone carrying this TCR beta chain was recorded a few times. These data belong to a study of cytomegalovirus exposure and HLA in healthy donors. The V gene's germline CDR1 is SNHLY and CDR2 FYNNEI. This CDR3 is 15 amino acids long. V dropped 4 bases and J dropped 0 bases, with 12 bases sitting between them. Primers for the PCR totalled 60 Vbeta and 13 Jbeta. Measured with immunoSEQ multiplex PCR; TCRdb has only the in-frame clones, and not every one. Of about 73,000 clones in the sample, roughly 82% were seen once. Sequencing input: PBMCs. The TCR comes from a man between 65 and 80 years old in good health and CMV-seronegative. The chain combines TRBV2 with TRBJ1-2; D may be TRBD1 (6 bases). The CDR3 region has the DNA TGTGCCAGCAGTGTCTCGGACAGAACTAACTATGGCTACACCTTC. It codes for CASSVSDRTNYGYTF. Using reference TRBV2 and TRBJ1-2 for the parts outside the CDR3, the full variable domain is EPEVTQTPSHQVTQMGQEVILRCVPISNHLYFYWYRQILGQKVEFLVSFYNNEISEKSEIFDDQFSVERPDGSNFTLKIRSTKLEDSAMYFCASSVSDRTNYGYTFGSGTRLTVV.